These T cell receptor beta chains were read from a single sample in a study of blood T cell repertoires in COVID-19. Produced via immunoSEQ multiplex PCR; TCRdb's table is partial and in-frame only. Seen here are about 670,000 clones, around 90% observed once, and the top ten hold around 0.3%. The material sequenced was peripheral blood. Receptors originate from a woman aged 18-35 years with acute or convalescent COVID-19. Both conserved end residues are part of each CDR3. D genes are given only for firm matches. Size is omitted from some rows. Given values are once, few, many or a class for expanded clones.

>TRBJ1-5|TRBV4-3|.|.
TGCGCCAGCAGCCAAGGAGGTGGAAGGAACTCTCAGCCCCAGCATTTT
CASSQGGGRNSQPQHF
>TRBJ2-7|TRBV7-2|.|.
TGTGCCAGCAGCTTCCGGGGGTCCTACGAGCAGTACTTC
CASSFRGSYEQYF
>TRBJ1-2|TRBV14|TRBD1|.
TGTGCCATAGAACAGGGGGCTAACTATGGCTACACCTTC
CAIEQGANYGYTF
>TRBJ1-3|TRBV19|.|.
TGTGCCAGTAATCACGAGTCTGGAAACACCATATATTTT
CASNHESGNTIYF
>TRBJ1-2|TRBV2|.|once
TGTGCCAGCAGTGAGTACCTAAACTATGGCTACACCTTC
CASSEYLNYGYTF
>TRBJ1-5|TRBV6-6|.|.
TGTGCCAGCAGACGAGCGGGAGTTGATAGCAATCAGCCCCAGCATTTT
CASRRAGVDSNQPQHF
>TRBJ1-5|TRBV6-5|.|.
TGTGCCAGCAGTCGTGGGGGGGGCGGTCAGCCCCAGCATTTT
CASSRGGGGQPQHF
>TRBJ1-2|TRBV5-1|TRBD1|.
TGCGCCAGCAGCTACCCGGACAGGAGCCCGAACTACACCTTC
CASSYPDRSPNYTF
>TRBJ2-1|TRBV4-3|.|.
TGCGCCAGCAGCCAAAACCCACTGTCGGGGGGCGAGCAGTTCTTC
CASSQNPLSGGEQFF
>TRBJ1-1|TRBV30|.|few
TGTGCCTGGAACGGTGGAGTAGGGGGAGCTTTCTTT
CAWNGGVGGAFF
>TRBJ1-2|TRBV5-8|TRBD1|.
TGTGCCAGCAGCTCTGGACAGGGCCCGGGGGGCTACACCTTC
CASSSGQGPGGYTF
>TRBJ2-2|TRBV5-1|TRBD2|.
TGCGCCAGCAGCTACTCGGGACTAGCGGCGAACACCGGGGAGCTGTTTTTT
CASSYSGLAANTGELFF
>TRBJ1-2|TRBV6-1|.|.
TGTGCCAGCAGTGATCCCCTCAAGGGGGTCGACTGGGGAGATGATGGCTACACCTTC
CASSDPLKGVDWGDDGYTF
>TRBJ2-3|TRBV24-1|TRBD1|.
TGTGCCACCAGTTTAGGGGGCAGGGATACAGATACGCAGTATTTT
CATSLGGRDTDTQYF
>TRBJ2-7|TRBV6-5|TRBD2|.
TGTGCCAGCAAGGTAGGGAGGGACTACGAGCAGTACTTC
CASKVGRDYEQYF
>TRBJ2-1|TRBV7-6|.|once
TGTGCCAGCAGCCCAACGAGCTCCTACAATGAGCAGTTCTTC
CASSPTSSYNEQFF
>TRBJ1-5|TRBV6-1|.|.
TGTGCCAGCAGTGAAGCGGGGAGAGCCCAGCATTTT
CASSEAGRAQHF
>TRBJ2-1|TRBV19|TRBD1|.
TGTGCCAGCACGCCCTGGGAGGGACAGGGCTCCAATGAGCAGTTCTTC
CASTPWEGQGSNEQFF
>TRBJ1-5|TRBV3-1/TRBV3-2|.|.
TGTGCCAGCAGCCAAGAGGGCAACAATCAGCCCCAGCATTTT
CASSQEGNNQPQHF
>TRBJ1-1|TRBV14|TRBD1|.
TGTGCCAGCAGCCAGGACAGGGTCACTGAAGCTTTCTTT
CASSQDRVTEAFF
>TRBJ1-5|TRBV18|.|.
TGTGCCAGCTCACCAGCTTTGGGGGCCCGGGTTCACCAGCATTTT
CASSPALGARVHQHF
>TRBJ1-3|TRBV28|.|.
TGTGCCAGCAGCGGACTCACGCTACAGACTGGAAACACCATATATTTT
CASSGLTLQTGNTIYF
>TRBJ1-2|TRBV5-1|.|once
TGCGCCAGCAGCTCCGGACATTCAGACTATGGCTACACCTTC
CASSSGHSDYGYTF
>TRBJ1-4|TRBV2|.|.
TGTGCCAAGGGGGGGAGGGATGAAAAACTGTTTTTT
CAKGGRDEKLFF
>TRBJ1-4|TRBV4-3|.|.
TGCGCCAGCAGCGGGGGGGTAGCTAATGAAAAACTGTTTTTT
CASSGGVANEKLFF
>TRBJ1-1|TRBV12-3/TRBV12-4|.|.
TGTGCCAGCAGTTTTGAGGGAGTCACTGAAGCTTTCTTT
CASSFEGVTEAFF
>TRBJ1-5|TRBV19|.|.
TGTGCCAGTTGGGTGGGCGGCAATCAGCCCCAGCATTTT
CASWVGGNQPQHF
>TRBJ2-3|TRBV4-1|TRBD1|.
TGCGCCAGCAGCCCATCCTCCCGGGACAGGGACACAGATACGCAGTATTTT
CASSPSSRDRDTDTQYF
>TRBJ1-1|TRBV29-1|TRBD1|.
TGCAGCGTTGGACAGGGGTGGAACACTGAAGCTTTCTTT
CSVGQGWNTEAFF
>TRBJ1-1|TRBV4-2|.|.
TGTGCCAGCAGCCCAGGGGACACTGTGAACACTGAAGCTTTCTTT
CASSPGDTVNTEAFF
>TRBJ2-2|TRBV7-7|.|.
TGTGCCAGCAGCTCCCGGGTCTCCACCGGGGAGCTGTTTTTT
CASSSRVSTGELFF
>TRBJ1-6|TRBV28|TRBD1|.
TGTGCCAGCAGAAGGCTCGTCTCGACAGGGGGAAGTTCACCCCTCCACTTT
CASRRLVSTGGSSPLHF
>TRBJ1-3|TRBV18|.|.
TGTGCCAGCTCACCACCGGTGCTAGCCTCTGGAAACACCATATATTTT
CASSPPVLASGNTIYF
>TRBJ2-6|TRBV7-9|.|once
TGTGCCAGGCCAGGGACTGGGGCCAACGTCCTGACTTTC
CARPGTGANVLTF
>TRBJ2-7|TRBV5-1|.|.
TGCGCCAGCAGCCTACAGACAGATTCCTTCTACGAGCAGTACTTC
CASSLQTDSFYEQYF
>TRBJ1-1|TRBV19|.|.
TGTGCCAGTAGTATTCGGACGGGGGGTCCGGCCACTGAAGCTTTCTTT
CASSIRTGGPATEAFF
>TRBJ2-7|TRBV6-5|.|.
TGTGCCAGCAGTCCCGCCATAGACTACGAGCAGTACTTC
CASSPAIDYEQYF
>TRBJ2-2|TRBV3-1/TRBV3-2|TRBD2|.
TGTGCCAGCAGCCCTCGGACTAGCGTCCCCTACACCGGGGAGCTGTTTTTT
CASSPRTSVPYTGELFF
>TRBJ1-6|TRBV6-2/TRBV6-3|TRBD1|.
TGTGCCAGCAGCCCGATCGACAGGGATAATTCACCCCTCCACTTT
CASSPIDRDNSPLHF
>TRBJ1-1|TRBV19|.|.
TGTGCCAGTAGTATGGGGCAGACAGTTCTGAACACTGAAGCTTTCTTT
CASSMGQTVLNTEAFF
>TRBJ2-1|TRBV4-2|TRBD2|.
TGTGCCAGCAGCCAAGAAGGGACTAGGTCCTACAATGAGCAGTTCTTC
CASSQEGTRSYNEQFF